This TCR beta chain derives from a study of regulatory T cells in long-lasting Graves disease. The V gene lost 4 bases and the J gene lost 4 bases, with 9 bases spanning the gap. This CDR3 is built from 13 residues. Germline V gene lookup returns CDR1 SGHRS and CDR2 YFSETQ. This clonotype occurred many times. TCR beta libraries were built with iRepertoire HTBI primers and Arm-PCR of CDR3 regions. Each CDR3 protein gets one entry after TCRdb re-called the multiplex PCR reads with MiXCR. The repertoire includes about 430,000 distinct CDR3 sequences, 15% of them detected once, and under 9% sits in the top ten. Documented time point: newly diagnosed GD, antithyroid drugs for less than 3 months. Extracted RNA from PBMCs served as the source of the TCR library. These same records also appear under a second study, on T cells in Graves' hyperthyroidism and ophthalmopathy. That study adds: TCR CDR3 underwent first-round RT-PCR with the HTBI primer set.

The TCR was taken from a woman between 35 and 50 years old with Graves disease. Sequencing was performed on peripheral blood mononuclear cells (PBMCs), taken at new diagnosis, from a patient treated with antithyroid drugs. The chain has TRBV5-1 and TRBJ2-1; possible D gene TRBD2, 5 bases. The CDR3 region has the DNA TGCGCCAGCAGCGGCGAGGGTTACAATGAGCAGTTCTTC. This translates into CASSGEGYNEQFF.